Shown below are 11 T cell receptor delta chains from a single sample sequenced in a study of gamma-delta chains in newborns, infants, children. TCRdb re-called the reads via CATT. Here the sample spans approximately 6,900 delta-chain clones, over 2% being singletons. Sequencing was done on a sample of blood. The receptors come from a child who was a newborn, infant or young child, either healthy, febrile or measles-vaccinated (not recorded which).

This clone was detected only a few times. The TCRdb protein, from a much larger clone, departs from this DNA's translation at residue 3, likely by read error; the protein shown derives from the DNA. CDR3 sequence (DNA): TGTGCCTATGACACTGCTGGGGGACAGACCGATAAACTCATCTTT. This sequence encodes CAYDTAGGQTDKLIF. The V gene is TRDV2, the J gene TRDJ1; 8 nucleotides agree with TRDD3. The germline gives CDR1 GEAIGNYY, CDR2 EKD. The CDR3 covers 15 residues.

This clone was recorded a few times. This likely traces to a read error, being one base from a far larger clone. The same CDR3 arises from other DNA sequences in this sample as well. The V and J genes are TRDV2 and TRDJ3; TRDD3 matches at 7 bases. From germline, CDR1 is GEAIGNYY and CDR2 EKD. The CDR3 runs to 16 residues. DNA for the CDR3: TGTGCCTGTGACTGGGGGAGCTCCTGGGACACCCGACAGATGTTCTTC. Translating gives CACDWGSSWDTRQMFF.

Points on this clone: Just one base apart from a much larger clone, this may be a read error. Other DNA variants within this sample encode the same CDR3. This chain joins TRDV1 and TRDJ1; TRDD3 matches 12 bases. CDR1 is TSWWSYY and CDR2 is QGS in the germline V gene. The V and J ends lost 0 bases and 0 bases, in that order; junction bases with no gene match: 17. The CDR3 extends over 22 amino acids. CDR3 nucleotide sequence: TGTGCTCTTGGGGAACTCCAGAGATACCTGGGGGATACGCGGATGTACACCGATAAACTCATCTTT. Translation gives CALGELQRYLGDTRMYTDKLIF.

With regard to this clone: The protein that TCRdb holds for this DNA derives from a much larger clone and differs from the translated DNA at residue 10, which likely indicates a read error; the protein shown here is translated from the DNA. The V and J genes are TRDV2 and TRDJ3, with D maybe TRDD3 (6 bases). Germline values: CDR1 GEAIGNYY, CDR2 EKD. The CDR3 runs to 17 residues. CDR3 nucleotides: TGTGCCTGTGACCAGACTGGGAGCTCCTTGGACACCCGACAGATGTTTTTC. It yields the protein CACDQTGSSLDTRQMFF.

Notes on this clone: This likely traces to a read error, being one base from a far larger clone. This same CDR3 is encoded by further DNA sequences in the sample. The chain recombines TRDV2 with TRDJ3; a weak D match, TRDD3 (5 bases). The CDR3 loop spans 19 amino acids. Germline V gene lookup returns CDR1 GEAIGNYY and CDR2 EKD. CDR3 protein: CACDTVRDQSSWDTRQMFF. The CDR3 DNA reads as TGTGCCTGTGACACCGTTAGGGACCAGAGCTCCTGGGACACCCGGCAGATGTTTTTC.

This clone was seen more than once but under ten times. TCRdb's entry gives the protein of a much larger clone, which mismatches this DNA's translation at residue 11, likely from a read error; the protein reported here is translated from the DNA. J is TRDJ1 and V is TRAV29/DV5; D may be TRDD3 (5 bases). Trimming cost V 0 bases and J 0 bases, with 24 bases left between them. Germline CDR1 reads NSMFDY; CDR2 reads ISSIKDK. The CDR3 runs 19 residues. CDR3 residues: CAASEGRGSYRGYTDKLIF. CDR3 bases: TGTGCAGCAAGCGAGGGGCGTGGGTCGTACCGGGGGTACACCGATAAACTCATCTTT.

Points on this clone: A far bigger clonotype differs at one base, so this is likely a read error. This chain uses TRDV2 with TRDJ3; 7 positions match TRDD3. The germline CDR1 and CDR2 sequences are GEAIGNYY and EKD. The CDR3 is 16 residues long. Here the CDR3 DNA reads TGTGCCTGTGACTGGGGGAGCTCCCGGGACACCCGACAGATGTTTTTC. Protein sequence: CACDWGSSRDTRQMFF.

This clone was observed a few times. With a much larger clone just one base away, this may be a read error. The chain joins TRDV2 to TRDJ3, with 8 bases matching TRDD3. The CDR3 runs to 16 residues. The germline V gene encodes CDR1 GEAIGNYY and CDR2 EKD. CDR3 sequence (DNA): TGTGCCTGTGACGGACTGGGGGTCAGGGACACCCGACAGGTGTTTTTC. It yields the protein CACDGLGVRDTRQVFF.

Concerning this clone: A read error may be the cause here, since a much bigger clone is one base away. The chain couples TRDV2 to TRDJ3, with TRDD3 matching 12 bases. Germline CDR1 and CDR2: GEAIGNYY and EKD. The CDR3 contains 24 residues. Unmatched junction bases numbered 21, after V lost 4 bases and J lost 0 bases. CDR3 DNA: TGTGCCTGTGAAGCGAGGTACTGGGGGATACTCCATCGATTAAGCTCCTGGGACACCCGACAGATGTTTTTC. This codes for CACEARYWGILHRLSSWDTRQMFF.

This clone was seen only a few times. The amino acid sequence in TCRdb belongs to a much larger clone and departs from this DNA's translation at residue 6, likely a sequencing read error; the sequence shown is translated from the DNA. The chain carries TRDV2 and TRDJ2; 7 bases are shared with TRDD3. J gave up 5 bases and V 2 bases, and 4 bases lay outside the gene matches. CDR3 length: 14 residues. Germline lookup yields CDR1 GEAIGNYY and CDR2 EKD. DNA for the CDR3: TGTGCCTGTGACATACCGGGGGATACAGCACAACTCTTCTTT. As protein: CACDIPGDTAQLFF.

This clone has only a few counts. At one boundary the junction diverges from the germline segment, which might be a read error. The rearrangement links TRDV2 to TRDJ1; maybe TRDD3 (5 bases). There are 17 residues in the CDR3. Germline V gene sequence: CDR1 GEAIGNYY, CDR2 EKD. The CDR3 coding sequence is TGTGCCCGTGACGCCGGTGCCAGGGGGCCCTACACCGATAAACTCATCTTT. It specifies CARDAGARGPYTDKLIF.